This TCR beta chain originates from a study of T cell responses to AZD1222 COVID-19 vaccine. Points from the study as a whole: There were repertoire samples only from the period after the peak T cell response. Nearly half of the spike-specific TCRs reportedly recognize variant regions that carry no mutations.

Notes on this clone: Its antigen is not identified.

Per the germline V gene, CDR1 is SGHDN and CDR2 is FVKESK. The CDR3 totals 15 residues. Trimming pared 1 base from V and 2 bases from J, leaving 10 bases between. The data were produced by immunoSEQ multiplex PCR, yet TCRdb's version contains in-frame clones alone and is incomplete. The table records 100,000 or so clones, more than 85% of them present only once. The TCR originated in an adult in good health. This specimen was peripheral blood, taken on day 0 of AZD1222 vaccination. The rearrangement uses TRBV14 and TRBJ2-3, with a possible D match to TRBD1 (5 bases). This CDR3 is CASSQGTRATDTQYF. The CDR3, as DNA: TGTGCCAGCAGCCAAGGTACCAGGGCCACAGATACGCAGTATTTT.